The 4 T cell receptor beta chains listed next were all sequenced from one sample in a study of regulatory T cells in long-lasting Graves disease. Described time point: persistent/refractory GD, antithyroid drugs over 5 years with positive TRAb. From PBMCs, RNA was extracted and then used to make the TCR library. CDR3-region Arm-PCR and iRepertoire HTBI primers produced the TCR beta libraries. TCRdb recomputed calls from the multiplex PCR reads with MiXCR, one row per CDR3 protein. The repertoire holds about 310,000 distinct CDR3 sequences, around 23% seen once, with just over 55% in the top ten. The material was peripheral blood mononuclear cells (PBMCs), obtained when the disease was refractory, from a patient treated with antithyroid drugs. The receptors come from a female donor with Graves disease.

This clonotype was counted many times. The genes are TRBV18 and TRBJ2-5; D is undetermined. The CDR3 spans 15 residues. CDR1 is KGHSH and CDR2 is LQKENI in the germline V gene. V was pared by 2 bases and J by 5 bases, with 15 bases between. The CDR3 DNA follows: TGTGCCAGCTCACCATCACCGCGAAGGTCTGAGACCCAGTACTTC. Translation: CASSPSPRRSETQYF.

This clonotype has ten or more counts. J is TRBJ2-7 and V is TRBV28; the D call may be TRBD1 or TRBD2 (5 bases each). The germline V and J ends were trimmed by 8 bases and 1 base, with 15 bases remaining between them. The CDR3 spans 14 residues. Germline CDR1 and CDR2: MDHEN and SYDVKM. The CDR3 DNA reads as TGTGCCAGCGACGACGGGGCCGAGTCCTACGAGCAGTACTTC. This translates into CASDDGAESYEQYF.

This clonotype showed up just a few times. This chain links TRBV4-2 with TRBJ1-1; D gene unclear. CDR1 is LGHNA, CDR2 YNFKEQ, per germline. The CDR3 is 13 amino acids. V lost 3 bases and J lost 3, with 8 bases in between. The CDR3 DNA sequence: TGTGCCAGCAGCCACCGACTGCACACTGAAGCTTTCTTT. This codes for CASSHRLHTEAFF.

The chain links TRBV13 to TRBJ1-6, with 8 bases fitting TRBD1. V lost 4 bases, J lost 7 bases, and 9 bases stayed unmatched. CDR3 length: 16 amino acids. Germline loops: CDR1 PRHDT, CDR2 FYEKMQ (reference sequence). The CDR3 bases are TGTGCCAGCAGCTCGAAACTAGGACAGGGAAATTCACCCCTCCACTTT. It yields the protein CASSSKLGQGNSPLHF.